A selection of T cell receptor beta chains follows, all from one sample in a study of a mutant IDH1 vaccine in newly diagnosed glioma. The protocol was immunoSEQ multiplex PCR, while the TCRdb copy is restricted to in-frame clones and leaves out a portion. The table lists approximately 70,000 clones, 60% to 85% of them singletons. Specimen: PBMCs, collected from a glioma patient treated with radiotherapy, temozolomide or both. The receptor set was obtained from a man in his fifties with glioma. Each CDR3 is given without its conserved first and last residue. The D gene is left open where the match is weak.

TRBD2,TRBV4-2,TRBJ2-5,ASSQGLAGGKETQY
TRBD1,TRBV6-5,TRBJ2-1,ASTQGASNNEQF
-,TRBV6-5,TRBJ1-1,ASSSPGNTEAF
-,TRBV13,TRBJ1-2,ASRRSGTEEGYT
TRBD1,TRBV5-1,TRBJ2-3,ASSIGQGNFGADTQY
-,TRBV18,TRBJ1-2,ASSPNDGGYT
-,TRBV2,TRBJ1-2,ASNGGGDYGYT
TRBD1,TRBV18,TRBJ1-5,ASSPRARGDNPQH
-,TRBV5-1,TRBJ1-5,ASSLVVFQPQH
-,TRBV4-3,TRBJ2-1,ASSQDLLGVGGEQF
-,TRBV6-1,TRBJ1-1,ASERERNTEAF
-,TRBV4-1,TRBJ2-2,ASSLPPPGVTNTGELF
TRBD2,TRBV9,TRBJ2-5,ASSLGLGGETQY
-,TRBV2,TRBJ2-1,ASSENRQGGNEQF
-,TRBV5-6,TRBJ1-2,ASSLGVLSTGLYGYT
-,TRBV4-3,TRBJ2-7,ASSQDNTGYEQY
-,TRBV14,TRBJ2-4,ASSQGKQKNIQY
TRBD1,TRBV4-1,TRBJ2-3,ASSQEGTVDTQY
-,TRBV29-1,TRBJ2-3,SVDVQGGADTQY
-,TRBV9,TRBJ1-1,ASSVVGDGRVNTEAF
-,TRBV7-9,TRBJ1-3,ASSFPVVGGNTIY
-,TRBV9,TRBJ1-4,ASSVDGAANEKLF
-,TRBV11-1,TRBJ1-2,ASSWAANDGYT
-,TRBV6-1,TRBJ2-4,ASSETGQGGSKNIQY
TRBD1,TRBV27,TRBJ1-5,ASSLYARGQPQH
TRBD2,TRBV9,TRBJ2-7,ASSVEASGGVYEQY
-,TRBV5-1,TRBJ1-2,ASSLMTDVMGYT
TRBD1,TRBV4-3,TRBJ2-1,ASSLDGANTGVEQF
-,TRBV7-9,TRBJ1-1,ASSPLGTEAF
-,TRBV7-2,TRBJ1-2,ASSLGGAVPGDGYT
TRBD2,TRBV18,TRBJ2-3,ASSPSGGGTDTQY
-,TRBV5-1,TRBJ1-2,ASSYTGSDYGYT
-,TRBV5-1,TRBJ1-1,ASSSGTYGTEAF
-,TRBV6-1,TRBJ1-2,ASSEAAGWDGYT
-,TRBV6-5,TRBJ1-5,ASRQTWTENQPQH
-,TRBV30,TRBJ2-2,AWSGVTVGELF
-,TRBV9,TRBJ2-2,ASSVDQGGTGELF
-,TRBV30,TRBJ2-1,AWSVNQVNLNEQF
-,TRBV14,TRBJ1-2,ASSHLRGDYGYT
-,TRBV7-2,TRBJ2-7,ASSGRAGNVVGQY
-,TRBV2,TRBJ2-2,ASRGTSSPGTGELF
TRBD2,TRBV10-3,TRBJ2-5,AISEGTSGAQETQY
-,TRBV5-4,TRBJ2-5,ASSAGPGQETQY
-,TRBV5-1,TRBJ1-4,ASSLEGYNEKLF
-,TRBV4-1,TRBJ2-1,ASSQDPGGGNEQF
-,TRBV27,TRBJ1-5,ASSSVGVESNQPQH
TRBD1,TRBV5-5,TRBJ2-2,ASSFYRGSGTGELF